One and the same sample provided the 31 T cell receptor beta chains below, sequenced in a study of blood T cell repertoires in COVID-19. Assay used: immunoSEQ multiplex PCR; TCRdb lists only in-frame clones, some missing. The sample yields approximately 190,000 clones, about four fifths seen once. Sequencing input: peripheral blood. The receptors derive from a woman in her forties with acute or convalescent COVID-19.

The chain uses TRBV4-1 and TRBJ2-5, with 11 bases lining up with TRBD2. V was pared by 2 bases and J by 5 bases, with 7 bases of the junction left unmatched. The CDR3 covers 16 residues. Looked up from germline, CDR1 is MGHRA and CDR2 is YSYEKL. CDR3 nucleotide sequence: TGCGCCAGCAGCCAATTGTTGCTAGCGGGAGGTGAGACCCAGTACTTC. It codes for CASSQLLLAGGETQYF.

The chain recombines TRBV2 with TRBJ1-5, with D possibly being TRBD1 (5 bases). The CDR3 has 15 amino acids. Germline-derived CDR1 and CDR2 are SNHLY and FYNNEI. Trimming stripped 8 bases from V and 0 bases from J, with 14 bases between. CDR3 region: CASGLGEDSNQPQHF. The CDR3 DNA sequence: TGTGCCAGCGGGTTGGGGGAGGATAGCAATCAGCCCCAGCATTTT.

The CDR3 reads CSVGQGTDYGYTF. The CDR3, as DNA: TGCAGCGTTGGACAGGGGACGGACTATGGCTACACCTTC. The gene calls are TRBV29-1 and TRBJ1-2; 8 bases align to TRBD1. The J segment lost 3 bases and the V segment lost 4 bases, leaving 4 bases of the junction unmatched. Germline V gene sequence: CDR1 SQVTM, CDR2 ANQGSEA. This CDR3 is built from 13 residues.

This clone has just one count. Sequence at one end of the junction differs from germline and may be a read error. This chain links TRBV28 with TRBJ1-5; a weak D match, TRBD1 (6 bases). Germline V gives CDR1 MDHEN, CDR2 SYDVKM. The CDR3 length is 11 residues. The CDR3 DNA sequence: TGTGCCAGCAGTTCGGCGGGGGCATTGGATTTT. Its protein product is CASSSAGALDF.

J is TRBJ2-7 and V is TRBV7-2, with D unresolved. CDR3 length: 13 amino acids. The V gene's germline CDR1 is SGHTA and CDR2 FQGNSA. V lost 1 base to trimming and J lost 0 bases, with 4 bases between them. CDR3 DNA sequence: TGTGCCAGCAGCTTAGTCATCTCCTACGAGCAGTACTTC. Its translation is CASSLVISYEQYF.

This clone was observed a single time. This rearrangement joins TRBV6-1 to TRBJ1-1; TRBD1 is a possible D gene (6 bases). Per the germline V gene, CDR1 is MNHNS and CDR2 is SASEGT. The CDR3 loop spans 18 amino acids. V was pared by 3 bases and J by 1 base, with 21 bases between. Written as DNA, the CDR3 is TGTGCCAGCAGTGAGACGTTGGGGGGGGCAATTAAGAACACTGAAGCTTTCTTT. Translating it yields CASSETLGGAIKNTEAFF.

The chain joins TRBV28 to TRBJ1-1; perhaps TRBD1 as D (6 bases). Between the trimmed V and J ends, which lost 11 bases and 3 bases, there was a span of 22 bases. The CDR3 totals 15 residues. Per the germline V gene, CDR1 is MDHEN and CDR2 is SYDVKM. The CDR3, as DNA: TGTGCCGTCCTATCCGGGACATCGGAAGACACTGAAGCTTTCTTT. Translation: CAVLSGTSEDTEAFF.

The genes are TRBV6-2 or TRBV6-3 and TRBJ1-5; 8 positions agree with TRBD1. The junction had 4 bases not matched to a gene; V was cut back by 4 bases and J by 5 bases. CDR1 and CDR2 (germline): MNHEY, SVGEGT. The CDR3 is made up of 14 amino acids. This chain's CDR3 is CASSSTGGYQPQHF. For the CDR3, the DNA is TGTGCCAGCAGTTCAACAGGGGGGTATCAGCCCCAGCATTTT.

The genes are TRBV7-2 and TRBJ1-5, with TRBD1 matching over 10 bases. This CDR3 is built from 15 residues. Germline trimming cut 1 base from V and 7 bases from J; bases unmatched to any gene: 4. The germline V gene has CDR1 SGHTA and CDR2 FQGNSA. CDR3 amino acids: CASSLGQGAYQPQHF. CDR3 in DNA: TGTGCCAGCAGCTTAGGACAGGGGGCTTACCAGCCCCAGCATTTT.

The V call is TRBV27, the J call TRBJ2-1; TRBD1 matches at 7 bases. Germline lookup yields CDR1 MNHEY and CDR2 SMNVEV (reference sequence). CDR3 length equals 14 residues. With V trimmed by 3 bases and J by 6 bases, 5 bases remained unmatched. The CDR3 loop is CASSLRDSSNEQFF. The CDR3 region has the DNA TGTGCCAGCAGTTTGAGGGACAGTAGCAATGAGCAGTTCTTC.

V and J are TRBV28 and TRBJ1-1, with D perhaps matching TRBD1 (6 bases). Trimming took off 6 bases at V and 0 bases at J, with 20 bases between the two ends. This CDR3 has 17 amino acids. Germline V gene data show CDR1 as MDHEN and CDR2 as SYDVKM. CDR3 amino acids: CASSRVIQGLMNTEAFF. In DNA, the CDR3 is TGTGCCAGCAGCCGAGTAATACAGGGCCTCATGAACACTGAAGCTTTCTTT.

The J gene is TRBJ2-3, the V gene TRBV19; TRBD1 aligns across 8 bases. The germline V gene has CDR1 LNHDA and CDR2 SQIVND (reference sequence). The CDR3 spans 15 residues. V lost 6 bases and J lost 4; bases outside the gene matches: 9. The CDR3 spells CASRVFSRGPDTQYF. Written as DNA, the CDR3 is TGTGCCAGTAGAGTCTTTTCCAGGGGGCCAGATACGCAGTATTTT.

This clone was picked up a small number of times. The V gene is TRBV2, the J gene TRBJ2-7; D call uncertain. The germline gives CDR1 SNHLY, CDR2 FYNNEI. CDR3 length: 13 amino acids. V lost 6 bases and J lost 4, with 13 bases in between. The DNA for the CDR3 is TGTGCCAGCAGCCCCCGGAGAGATTACGAGCAGTACTTC. It encodes CASSPRRDYEQYF.

This rearrangement joins TRBV5-5 to TRBJ1-3, with unresolved D. V dropped 2 bases and J dropped 0 bases, with 18 bases sitting between them. This CDR3 spans 18 amino acids. Germline loops: CDR1 SGHKS, CDR2 YYEKEE (reference sequence). The CDR3 spells CASSFSLSRGSSGNTIYF. Here the CDR3 DNA reads TGTGCCAGCAGCTTTTCTCTTTCTCGGGGATCCTCTGGAAACACCATATATTTT.

The J gene is TRBJ2-3, the V gene TRBV5-5, with D possibly being TRBD1 (6 bases). The CDR3 loop spans 14 amino acids. Trimming pared 0 bases from V and 6 bases from J, leaving 11 bases between. Germline V gene data show CDR1 as SGHKS and CDR2 as YYEKEE (reference sequence). CDR3 region: CASSLGQVGDTQYF. The CDR3 coding sequence is TGTGCCAGCAGCTTGGGACAGGTTGGCGATACGCAGTATTTT.

The gene calls are TRBV12-3 or TRBV12-4 and TRBJ2-3, with D unclear. The CDR3 has 12 residues. Trimming removed 2 bases at V and 4 bases at J, with 4 bases between. The CDR3 DNA follows: TGTGCCAGCAGTTTAAGCCCAGATACGCAGTATTTT. The encoded protein is CASSLSPDTQYF.

The chain has TRBV10-3 and TRBJ1-1; possibly TRBD1 for D (5 bases). V was clipped by 6 bases and J by 4 bases, with 6 bases between them. CDR1 and CDR2 from the germline V gene are ENHRY and SYGVKD. This CDR3 spans 11 amino acids. CDR3 amino acids: CAIRGPTEAFF. The CDR3, as DNA: TGTGCCATCAGGGGGCCCACTGAAGCTTTCTTT.

In this sample, this clone turned up a few times. The rearrangement uses TRBV10-1 and TRBJ2-7; 10 bases match TRBD1. V was pared by 3 bases and J by 7 bases, with 6 bases of the junction left unmatched. The V gene's germline CDR1 is WNHNN and CDR2 SYGVQD (reference sequence). CDR3 length equals 14 residues. CDR3: CASSDAGTGDEQYF. CDR3 coding DNA: TGCGCCAGCAGTGATGCCGGGACAGGGGATGAGCAGTACTTC.

J is TRBJ1-2 and V is TRBV7-2; 7 positions match TRBD1. V lost 10 bases and J lost 6; bases outside the gene matches: 11. The germline CDR1 and CDR2 sequences are SGHTA and FQGNSA. The CDR3 length is 13 residues. The CDR3 DNA is TGTGCCACCAAAGACAGGGTGGCGAATGGCTACACCTTC. This sequence encodes CATKDRVANGYTF.

This chain connects TRBV5-6 to TRBJ2-1; possible D gene TRBD2, 5 bases. Germline CDR1 and CDR2: SGHDT and YYEEEE. V gave up 4 bases and J gave up 8 bases, with 10 bases separating them. The CDR3 is made up of 12 amino acids. The CDR3: CASSQTDYEQFF. CDR3 nucleotide sequence: TGTGCCAGCAGCCAAACGGACTATGAGCAGTTCTTC.

The V gene is TRBV19, the J gene TRBJ2-1; TRBD1 agrees at 9 bases. The CDR3 is made up of 14 amino acids. The trim removed 9 bases at V and 0 bases at J, leaving 3 bases unmatched. Germline V lookup: CDR1 LNHDA, CDR2 SQIVND (reference sequence). As DNA, the CDR3 is TGTGCCAGCCAGACAGGGGGCTCCTACAATGAGCAGTTCTTC. This codes for CASQTGGSYNEQFF.

The genes are TRBV27 and TRBJ1-2; D is possibly TRBD1 (6 bases). V lost 2 bases and J 1 base, leaving 11 bases between the germline ends. This CDR3 spans 15 amino acids. Germline values: CDR1 MNHEY, CDR2 SMNVEV (reference sequence). The chain's CDR3 is CASSLIGGFNYGYTF. CDR3 nucleotides: TGTGCCAGCAGTTTAATAGGGGGTTTTAACTATGGCTACACCTTC.

The chain is built from TRBV7-2 and TRBJ1-3; unclear D gene. CDR1 is SGHTA, CDR2 FQGNSA, per germline. V gave up 4 bases and J gave up 4 bases, with 8 bases separating them. CDR3 length: 13 amino acids. Here the CDR3 DNA reads TGTGCCAGCAGCTCAGCCTCCGGAAACACCATATATTTT. This translates into CASSSASGNTIYF.

V gene TRBV30 combines with J gene TRBJ1-4; 11 nucleotides agree with TRBD1. CDR1 and CDR2 (germline): GTSNPN, SVGIG (reference sequence). Trimming cost V 8 bases and J 7 bases; bases outside gene matches: 12. The CDR3 is 15 amino acids. The CDR3 is CALGQGAGVSEKLFF. The CDR3 bases are TGTGCCCTCGGACAGGGGGCAGGCGTCAGTGAAAAACTGTTTTTT. The full variable domain, with the rest looked up from reference TRBV30 and TRBJ1-4, is SQTIHQWPATLVQPVGSPLSLECTVEGTSNPNLYWYRQAAGRGLQLLFYSVGIGQISSEVPQNLSASRPQDRQFILSSKKLLLSDSGFYLCALGQGAGVSEKLFFGSGTQLSVL.

This chain uses TRBV28 with TRBJ1-6; the D gene is possibly TRBD1 (6 bases). The ends were cut back, 10 bases at V and 6 bases at J, with 16 bases in the middle. The germline CDR1 and CDR2 sequences are MDHEN and SYDVKM. The CDR3 spans 14 residues. CDR3 residues: CATIPGATNSPLHF. The CDR3 nucleotides are TGTGCCACCATACCAGGGGCAACTAATTCACCCCTCCACTTT.

This chain links TRBV19 with TRBJ2-3; D gene ambiguous. Germline V lookup: CDR1 LNHDA, CDR2 SQIVND (reference sequence). Trimming cost V 5 bases and J 4 bases, with 7 bases left between them. The CDR3 has 12 amino acids. The CDR3 here is CASSGQPDTQYF. The CDR3 bases are TGTGCCAGTAGTGGGCAGCCAGATACGCAGTATTTT.

The genes are TRBV11-1 and TRBJ1-6; unclear D gene. This CDR3 is 15 amino acids long. Deletions cut 5 bases from V and 1 base from J, with 9 bases between. Looked up from germline, CDR1 is SGHAT and CDR2 is FQDESV (reference sequence). The CDR3 reads CASSRSGSYNSPLHF. In DNA form, the CDR3 reads TGTGCCAGCAGCCGGTCGGGGTCCTATAATTCACCCCTCCACTTT. Using reference TRBV11-1 and TRBJ1-6 for the parts outside the CDR3, the full variable domain is EAEVAQSPRYKITEKSQAVAFWCDPISGHATLYWYRQILGQGPELLVQFQDESVVDDSQLPKDRFSAERLKGVDSTLKIQPAELGDSAMYLCASSRSGSYNSPLHFGNGTRLTVT.

The chain is built from TRBV5-1 and TRBJ1-2; D perhaps matches TRBD1 (6 bases). CDR3 length: 14 residues. Germline loops: CDR1 SGHRS, CDR2 YFSETQ. V dropped 2 bases and J dropped 6 bases, with 14 bases sitting between them. DNA of the CDR3: TGCGCCAGCAGCTTAGACCCAGGGACAAATGGCTACACCTTC. Encoded protein: CASSLDPGTNGYTF.

The rearrangement joins TRBV6-5 to TRBJ1-2, with TRBD1 as a possible D gene (6 bases). Trimming removed 0 bases from V and 13 bases from J, with 15 bases in between. CDR3 length: 13 residues. The germline gives CDR1 MNHEY, CDR2 SVGAGI. CDR3: CASSYSTGGRFTF. In DNA, the CDR3 is TGTGCCAGCAGTTACTCGACCGGGGGGCGCTTCACCTTC.

The chain uses TRBV13 and TRBJ2-7; TRBD1 is a possible D gene (6 bases). Germline V CDR1 and CDR2: PRHDT, FYEKMQ (reference sequence). V was cut by 0 bases and J by 0 bases, with 6 bases left in between. The CDR3 loop spans 14 amino acids. The CDR3 sequence: CASSLGGASYEQYF. CDR3 sequence (DNA): TGTGCCAGCAGCTTAGGGGGGGCCTCCTACGAGCAGTACTTC.

This chain joins TRBV3-1 (or the pseudogene TRBV3-2) and TRBJ2-1; 11 positions agree with TRBD2. CDR1 and CDR2 from the germline V gene are LGHDT and YNNKEL (reference sequence). This CDR3 has 13 amino acids. V dropped 7 bases and J dropped 10; count of bases not matched to a gene: 6. The CDR3: CASTTSGIREQFF. CDR3 coding DNA: TGTGCCAGCACGACTAGCGGGATTAGAGAGCAGTTCTTC.